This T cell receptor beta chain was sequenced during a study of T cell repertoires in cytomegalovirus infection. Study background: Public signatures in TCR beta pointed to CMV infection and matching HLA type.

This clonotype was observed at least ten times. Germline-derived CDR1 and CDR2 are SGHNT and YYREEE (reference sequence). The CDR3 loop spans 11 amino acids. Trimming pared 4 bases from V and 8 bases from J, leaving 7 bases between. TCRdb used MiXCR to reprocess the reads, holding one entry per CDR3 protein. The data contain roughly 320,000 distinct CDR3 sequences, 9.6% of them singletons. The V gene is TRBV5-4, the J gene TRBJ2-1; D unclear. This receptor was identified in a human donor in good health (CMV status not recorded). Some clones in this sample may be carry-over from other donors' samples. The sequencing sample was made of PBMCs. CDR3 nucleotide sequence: TGTGCCAGCAGCCGGACCCATGAGCAGTTCTTC. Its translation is CASSRTHEQFF. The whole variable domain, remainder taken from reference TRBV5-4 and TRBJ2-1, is ETGVTQSPTHLIKTRGQQVTLRCSSQSGHNTVSWYQQALGQGPQFIFQYYREEENGRGNFPPRFSGLQFPNYSSELNVNALELDDSALYLCASSRTHEQFFGPGTRLTVL.